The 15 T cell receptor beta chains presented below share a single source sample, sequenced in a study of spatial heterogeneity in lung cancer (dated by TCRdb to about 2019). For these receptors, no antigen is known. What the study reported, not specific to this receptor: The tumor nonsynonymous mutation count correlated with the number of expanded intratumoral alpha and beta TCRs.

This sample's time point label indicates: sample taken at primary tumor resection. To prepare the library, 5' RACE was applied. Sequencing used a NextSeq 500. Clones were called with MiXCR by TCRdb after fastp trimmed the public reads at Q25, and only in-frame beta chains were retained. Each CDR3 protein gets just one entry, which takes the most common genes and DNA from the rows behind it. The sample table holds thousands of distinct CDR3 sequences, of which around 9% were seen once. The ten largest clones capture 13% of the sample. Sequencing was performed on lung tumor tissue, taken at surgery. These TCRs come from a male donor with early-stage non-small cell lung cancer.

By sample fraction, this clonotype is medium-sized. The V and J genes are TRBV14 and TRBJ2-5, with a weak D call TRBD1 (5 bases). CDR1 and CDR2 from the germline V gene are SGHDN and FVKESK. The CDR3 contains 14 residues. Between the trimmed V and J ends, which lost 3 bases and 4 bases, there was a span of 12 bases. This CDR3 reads CASSQGRGRETQYF. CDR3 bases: TGTGCCAGCAGCCAGGGGCGAGGTCGAGAGACCCAGTACTTC.

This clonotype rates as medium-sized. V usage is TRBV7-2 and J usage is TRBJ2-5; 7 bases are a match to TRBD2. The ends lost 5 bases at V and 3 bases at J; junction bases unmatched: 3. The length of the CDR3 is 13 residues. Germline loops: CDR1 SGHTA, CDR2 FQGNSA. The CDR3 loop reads CASSRSGEETQYF. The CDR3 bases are TGTGCCAGCAGCAGAAGCGGGGAAGAGACCCAGTACTTC.

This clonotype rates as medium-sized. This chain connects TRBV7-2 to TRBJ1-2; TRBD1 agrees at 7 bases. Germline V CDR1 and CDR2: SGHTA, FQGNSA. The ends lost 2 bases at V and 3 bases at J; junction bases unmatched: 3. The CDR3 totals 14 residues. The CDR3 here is CASSLIQGYYGYTF. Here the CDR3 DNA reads TGTGCCAGCAGCTTAATACAGGGGTACTATGGCTACACCTTC.

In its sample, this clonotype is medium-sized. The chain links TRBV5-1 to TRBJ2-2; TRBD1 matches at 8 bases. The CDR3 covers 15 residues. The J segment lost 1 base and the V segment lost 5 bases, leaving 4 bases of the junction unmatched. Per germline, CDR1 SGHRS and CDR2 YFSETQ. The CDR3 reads CASRQGVQNTGELFF. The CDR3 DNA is TGCGCCAGCAGACAGGGGGTTCAGAACACCGGGGAGCTGTTTTTT.

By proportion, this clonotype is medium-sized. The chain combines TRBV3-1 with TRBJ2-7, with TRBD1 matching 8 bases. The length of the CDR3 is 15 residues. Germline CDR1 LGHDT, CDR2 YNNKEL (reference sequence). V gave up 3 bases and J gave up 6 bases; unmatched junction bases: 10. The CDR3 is CASSHLYQTGGEQYF. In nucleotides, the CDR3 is TGTGCCAGCAGCCACCTCTATCAAACAGGGGGCGAGCAGTACTTC.

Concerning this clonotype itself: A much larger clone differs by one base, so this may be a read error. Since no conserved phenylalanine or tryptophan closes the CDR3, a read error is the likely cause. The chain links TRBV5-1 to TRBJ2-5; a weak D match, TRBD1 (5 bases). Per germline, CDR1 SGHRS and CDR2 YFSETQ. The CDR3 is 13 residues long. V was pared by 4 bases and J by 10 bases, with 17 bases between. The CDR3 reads CASSRERRAIQYY. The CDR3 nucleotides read TGCGCCAGCAGCCGCGAACGCAGGGCGATCCAGTACTAC.

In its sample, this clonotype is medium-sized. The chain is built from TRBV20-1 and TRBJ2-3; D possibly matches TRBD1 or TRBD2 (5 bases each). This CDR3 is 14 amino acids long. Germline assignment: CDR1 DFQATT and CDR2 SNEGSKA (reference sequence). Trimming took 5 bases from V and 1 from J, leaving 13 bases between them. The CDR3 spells CSAGGARGTDTQYF. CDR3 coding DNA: TGCAGTGCTGGGGGTGCCCGCGGCACAGATACGCAGTATTTT.

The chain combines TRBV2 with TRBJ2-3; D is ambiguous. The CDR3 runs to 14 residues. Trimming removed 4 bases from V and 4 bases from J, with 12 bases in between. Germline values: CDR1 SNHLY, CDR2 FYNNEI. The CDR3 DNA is TGTGCCAGCAGTGGATGGACCCGCCCAGATACGCAGTATTTT. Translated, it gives CASSGWTRPDTQYF.

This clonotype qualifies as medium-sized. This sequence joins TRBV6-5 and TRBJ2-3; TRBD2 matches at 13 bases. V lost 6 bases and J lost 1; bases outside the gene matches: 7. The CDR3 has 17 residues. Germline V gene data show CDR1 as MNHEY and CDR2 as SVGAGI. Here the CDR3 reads CASSPTGLAGRTDTQYF. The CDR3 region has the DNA TGTGCCAGCAGCCCGACGGGACTAGCGGGACGCACAGATACGCAGTATTTT.

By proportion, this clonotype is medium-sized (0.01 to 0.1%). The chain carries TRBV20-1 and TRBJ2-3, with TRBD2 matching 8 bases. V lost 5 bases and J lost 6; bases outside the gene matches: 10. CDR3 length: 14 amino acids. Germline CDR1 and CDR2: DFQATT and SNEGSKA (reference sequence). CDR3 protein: CSARSGGPGDTQYF. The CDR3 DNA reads TGCAGTGCTCGATCGGGGGGGCCGGGGGATACGCAGTATTTT.

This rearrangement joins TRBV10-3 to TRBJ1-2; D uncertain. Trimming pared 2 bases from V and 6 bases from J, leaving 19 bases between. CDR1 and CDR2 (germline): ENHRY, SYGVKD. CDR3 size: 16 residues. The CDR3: CAISETRRAESDGYTF. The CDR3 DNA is TGTGCCATCAGTGAGACCCGAAGGGCAGAGAGTGATGGCTACACCTTC.

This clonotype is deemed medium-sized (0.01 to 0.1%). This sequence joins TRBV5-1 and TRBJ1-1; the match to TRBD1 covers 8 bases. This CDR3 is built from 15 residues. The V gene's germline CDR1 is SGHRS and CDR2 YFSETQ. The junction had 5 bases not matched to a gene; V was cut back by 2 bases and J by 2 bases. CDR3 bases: TGCGCCAGCAGCTTCCAACAGGGGGGCAACACTGAAGCTTTCTTT. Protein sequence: CASSFQQGGNTEAFF.

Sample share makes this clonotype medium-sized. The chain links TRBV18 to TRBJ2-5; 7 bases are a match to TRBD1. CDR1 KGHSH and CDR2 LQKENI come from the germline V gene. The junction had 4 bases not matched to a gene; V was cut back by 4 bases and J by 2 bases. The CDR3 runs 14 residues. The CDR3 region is CASSLRTGQETQYF. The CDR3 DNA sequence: TGTGCCAGCTCACTCCGGACAGGACAAGAGACCCAGTACTTC.

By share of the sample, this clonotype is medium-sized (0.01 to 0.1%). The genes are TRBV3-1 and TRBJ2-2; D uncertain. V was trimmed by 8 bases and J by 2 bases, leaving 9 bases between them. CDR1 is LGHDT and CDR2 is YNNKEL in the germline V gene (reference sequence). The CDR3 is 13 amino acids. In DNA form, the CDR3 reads TGTGCCAGCCGACGCCTAAACACCGGGGAGCTGTTTTTT. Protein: CASRRLNTGELFF.

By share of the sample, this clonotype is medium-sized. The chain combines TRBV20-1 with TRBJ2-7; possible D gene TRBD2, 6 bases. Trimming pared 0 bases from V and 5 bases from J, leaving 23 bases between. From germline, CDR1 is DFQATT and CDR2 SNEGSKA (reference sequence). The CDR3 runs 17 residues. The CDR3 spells CSARDQRRTGAKNEQYF. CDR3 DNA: TGCAGTGCTAGAGATCAAAGGAGGACGGGAGCCAAGAACGAGCAGTACTTC.